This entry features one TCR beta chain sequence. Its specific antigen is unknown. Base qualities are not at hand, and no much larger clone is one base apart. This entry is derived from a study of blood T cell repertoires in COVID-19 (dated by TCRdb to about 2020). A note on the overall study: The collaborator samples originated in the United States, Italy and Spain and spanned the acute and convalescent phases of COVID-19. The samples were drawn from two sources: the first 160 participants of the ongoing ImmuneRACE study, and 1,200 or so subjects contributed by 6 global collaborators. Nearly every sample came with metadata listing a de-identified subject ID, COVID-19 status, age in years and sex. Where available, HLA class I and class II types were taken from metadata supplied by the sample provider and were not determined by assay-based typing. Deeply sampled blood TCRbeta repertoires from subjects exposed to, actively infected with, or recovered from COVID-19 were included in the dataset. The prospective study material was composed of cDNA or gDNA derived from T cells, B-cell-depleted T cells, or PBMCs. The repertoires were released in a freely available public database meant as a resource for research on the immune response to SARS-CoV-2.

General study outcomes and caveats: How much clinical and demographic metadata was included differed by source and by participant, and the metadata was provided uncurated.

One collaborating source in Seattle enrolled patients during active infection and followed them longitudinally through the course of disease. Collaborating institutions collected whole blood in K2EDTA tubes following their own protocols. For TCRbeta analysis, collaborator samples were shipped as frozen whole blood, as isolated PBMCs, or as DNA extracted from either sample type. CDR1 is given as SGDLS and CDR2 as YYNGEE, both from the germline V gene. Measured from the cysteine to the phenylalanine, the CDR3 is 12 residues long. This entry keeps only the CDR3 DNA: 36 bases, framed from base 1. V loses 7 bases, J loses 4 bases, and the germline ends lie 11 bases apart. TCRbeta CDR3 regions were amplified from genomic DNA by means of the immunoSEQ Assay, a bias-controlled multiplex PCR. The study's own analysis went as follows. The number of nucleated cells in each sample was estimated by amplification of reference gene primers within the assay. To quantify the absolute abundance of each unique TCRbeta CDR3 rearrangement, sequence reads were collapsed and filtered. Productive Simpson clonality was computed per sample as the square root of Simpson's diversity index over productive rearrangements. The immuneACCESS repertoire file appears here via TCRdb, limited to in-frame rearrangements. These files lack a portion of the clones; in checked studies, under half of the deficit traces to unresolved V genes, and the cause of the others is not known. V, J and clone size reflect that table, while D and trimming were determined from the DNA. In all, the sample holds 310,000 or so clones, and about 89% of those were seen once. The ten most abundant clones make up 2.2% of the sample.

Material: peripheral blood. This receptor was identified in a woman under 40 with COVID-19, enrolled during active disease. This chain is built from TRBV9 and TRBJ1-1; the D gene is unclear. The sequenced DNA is TGTGCCAGCTCGCAACCGAGCACTGAAGCTTTCTTT. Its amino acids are CASSQPSTEAFF.